This record looks at one T cell receptor beta chain sequence and its context. Per the authors' pipeline: Amplification of reference gene primers provided the estimated nucleated cell counts. The data were produced by immunoSEQ multiplex PCR, yet TCRdb's version contains in-frame clones alone and is incomplete. The D gene and trimming were derived from the DNA, and the V and J assignments and clone size from that table. The sample consists of approximately 60,000 clones, around 85% of them appearing once. Between the trimmed V and J ends, which lost 4 bases and 2 bases, there was a span of 16 bases. Germline V gene data show CDR1 as SGHRS and CDR2 as YFSETQ. The CDR3 is made up of 16 amino acids. This entry belongs to a study of blood T cell repertoires in COVID-19. On the study more broadly: Donors in the United States, Italy and Spain gave samples during acute or convalescent COVID-19. PBMCs, B-cell-depleted T cells, or T cells were the source of the cDNA or gDNA that made up the material.

Input material: peripheral blood. The sequence derives from a man in his sixties or seventies with active COVID-19. The chain recombines TRBV5-1 with TRBJ1-5, with TRBD1 as a possible D gene (5 bases). The CDR3 bases are TGCGCCAGCAGCCCGGCTGGAGGGGAGGGCAATCAGCCCCAGCATTTT. It specifies CASSPAGGEGNQPQHF.